The 17 T cell receptor beta chains below were found in one sample sequenced in a study of blood T cell repertoires in COVID-19. Sequenced by immunoSEQ multiplex PCR; TCRdb stores in-frame clones only, minus some. The table records approximately 450,000 clones, roughly 89% of them present only once. Sequencing used peripheral blood. All receptors derive from a woman in her twenties or thirties with acute or convalescent COVID-19.

The rearrangement joins TRBV6-5 to TRBJ2-1; D remains unclear. This CDR3 spans 13 amino acids. Germline CDR1 MNHEY, CDR2 SVGAGI. Trimming removed 10 bases from V and 1 base from J, with 11 bases in between. The CDR3 coding sequence is TGTGCCACCTTTGGCAGGTCCTACAATGAGCAGTTCTTC. Protein: CATFGRSYNEQFF.

This clone appeared a single time. The chain employs TRBV28 and TRBJ1-1, with 8 positions matching TRBD1. The CDR3 is 14 amino acids. From germline, CDR1 is MDHEN and CDR2 SYDVKM. The J segment lost 5 bases and the V segment lost 3 bases, leaving 5 bases of the junction unmatched. CDR3 sequence: CASSFLTGETEAFF. DNA for the CDR3: TGTGCCAGCAGTTTCTTGACAGGGGAAACTGAAGCTTTCTTT.

The rearrangement uses TRBV4-2 and TRBJ1-4; D uncertain. The V and J ends lost 0 bases and 7 bases respectively, with 15 bases between them. Germline values: CDR1 LGHNA, CDR2 YNFKEQ. The CDR3 covers 16 residues. The CDR3: CASSQDSRGLSEKLFF. The DNA of the CDR3 is TGTGCCAGCAGCCAAGATTCGCGGGGTTTAAGTGAAAAACTGTTTTTT.

The rearrangement links TRBV4-1 to TRBJ2-5; possibly TRBD1 for D (6 bases). CDR1 and CDR2 from the germline V gene are MGHRA and YSYEKL. The CDR3 is 15 amino acids. V was cut by 6 bases and J by 3 bases, with 17 bases left in between. CDR3 DNA sequence: TGCGCCAGCAGAAAATACTTGACAGGAAAAGAGACCCAGTACTTC. It codes for CASRKYLTGKETQYF.

The rearrangement joins TRBV6-5 to TRBJ2-5; TRBD2 agrees at 13 bases. Trimming removed 7 bases from V and 1 base from J; junction bases left unmatched: 3. Germline CDR1 and CDR2: MNHEY and SVGAGI. The CDR3 consists of 15 residues. CDR3 DNA: TGTGCCAGCAAAGGACTAGCGGGGGTCCAAGAGACCCAGTACTTC. This gives the protein CASKGLAGVQETQYF.

The chain links TRBV19 to TRBJ2-5; TRBD2 agrees at 13 bases. Germline V gene data show CDR1 as LNHDA and CDR2 as SQIVND (reference sequence). CDR3 length: 16 amino acids. V lost 5 bases to trimming and J lost 2 bases; unmatched junction nucleotides: 5. The CDR3 sequence: CASSPRTSGGQETQYF. The CDR3 nucleotides are TGTGCCAGTAGTCCCCGGACTAGCGGGGGACAAGAGACCCAGTACTTC.

The chain combines TRBV6-5 with TRBJ1-4, with D maybe TRBD1 (5 bases). The CDR3 runs to 13 residues. Between the trimmed V and J ends, which lost 6 bases and 3 bases, there was a span of 8 bases. Germline V gene lookup returns CDR1 MNHEY and CDR2 SVGAGI. The CDR3 region is CASRGQSNEKLFF. The DNA of the CDR3 is TGTGCCAGCAGGGGGCAGTCTAATGAAAAACTGTTTTTT.

The chain is built from TRBV10-3 and TRBJ1-2; D gene ambiguous. V was cut by 0 bases and J by 5 bases, with 13 bases left in between. Germline-derived CDR1 and CDR2 are ENHRY and SYGVKD. The CDR3 contains 15 residues. The CDR3 sequence is CAISESVAEDYGYTF. The CDR3 DNA reads as TGTGCCATCAGTGAGTCAGTCGCGGAGGATTATGGCTACACCTTC.

The table lists this clone with a count of one. V and J are TRBV10-3 and TRBJ2-3; 8 bases align to TRBD1. CDR3 length equals 15 residues. V lost 2 bases to trimming and J lost 4 bases; unmatched junction nucleotides: 5. Germline V gene data show CDR1 as ENHRY and CDR2 as SYGVKD. CDR3 coding DNA: TGTGCCATCAGTGAGCACGGACAGGGTCCAGATACGCAGTATTTT. Its protein product is CAISEHGQGPDTQYF.

CDR3 protein: CASSGQGAGNTIYF. As DNA, the CDR3 is TGTGCCAGCAGCGGACAGGGGGCTGGAAACACCATATATTTT. The chain links TRBV9 to TRBJ1-3; 9 nucleotides line up with TRBD1. The CDR3 spans 14 residues. Losses at the gene ends were 3 bases for V and 2 bases for J; bases not matched to a gene: 0. From germline, CDR1 is SGDLS and CDR2 YYNGEE.

This clone has only one observation. The chain employs TRBV5-1 and TRBJ1-6; 9 bases match TRBD1. Germline lookup yields CDR1 SGHRS and CDR2 YFSETQ. V was clipped by 7 bases and J by 7 bases; unmatched bases: 6. This CDR3 is built from 14 residues. Here the CDR3 reads CASSGQGYNSPLHF. The CDR3 nucleotides are TGCGCCAGCTCGGGACAGGGTTACAATTCACCCCTCCACTTT.

The V gene is TRBV6-2 or TRBV6-3, the J gene TRBJ1-2, with 7 positions matching TRBD1. Germline trimming cut 5 bases from V and 5 bases from J; bases unmatched to any gene: 2. The CDR3 totals 12 residues. The germline gives CDR1 MNHEY, CDR2 SVGEGT. CDR3: CASSTTGYGYTF. The CDR3 region has the DNA TGTGCCAGCAGTACGACAGGGTATGGCTACACCTTC.

The V gene is TRBV19, the J gene TRBJ1-3; D is unresolved. Germline V gene lookup returns CDR1 LNHDA and CDR2 SQIVND (reference sequence). The length of the CDR3 is 13 residues. V lost 5 bases to trimming and J lost 2 bases, with 7 bases between them. This CDR3 is CASSRGAGNTIYF. DNA of the CDR3: TGTGCCAGTAGTCGAGGAGCTGGAAACACCATATATTTT.

This chain uses TRBV6-5 with TRBJ1-2; 9 bases match TRBD1. The length of the CDR3 is 14 residues. V shed 0 bases and J 7 bases; nucleotides not matched to a gene: 3. CDR1 is MNHEY, CDR2 SVGAGI, per germline. CDR3 residues: CASSYSMGQGGYTF. In nucleotides, the CDR3 is TGTGCCAGCAGTTACTCGATGGGACAGGGTGGCTACACCTTC.

V gene TRBV12-3 or TRBV12-4 combines with J gene TRBJ1-1, with 8 bases lining up with TRBD1. The CDR3 covers 13 residues. J was trimmed by 6 bases and V by 6 bases; bases with no gene match: 6. The CDR3 region is CASSRTGGAEAFF. The CDR3 coding sequence is TGTGCCAGCAGCCGAACAGGGGGGGCTGAAGCTTTCTTT.

The V gene is TRBV7-8, the J gene TRBJ2-1, with TRBD2 matching over 9 bases. Germline CDR1 is SGHVS and CDR2 is FQNEAQ. The CDR3 length is 18 residues. Unmatched junction bases numbered 9, after V lost 2 bases and J lost 1 base. CDR3 nucleotides: TGTGCCAGCAGCTTACTCCGTGTAGCGGGGGTTTCCTACAATGAGCAGTTCTTC. It is translated as CASSLLRVAGVSYNEQFF.

The rearrangement joins TRBV7-9 to TRBJ1-6, with 7 bases identical to TRBD1. The CDR3 spans 17 residues. V lost 2 bases and J lost 7; bases outside the gene matches: 11. Per the germline V gene, CDR1 is SEHNR and CDR2 is FQNEAQ (reference sequence). Here the CDR3 DNA reads TGTGCCAGCAGCTTAACGACAGGGTCTAAGATAAATTCACCCCTCCACTTT. It codes for CASSLTTGSKINSPLHF.